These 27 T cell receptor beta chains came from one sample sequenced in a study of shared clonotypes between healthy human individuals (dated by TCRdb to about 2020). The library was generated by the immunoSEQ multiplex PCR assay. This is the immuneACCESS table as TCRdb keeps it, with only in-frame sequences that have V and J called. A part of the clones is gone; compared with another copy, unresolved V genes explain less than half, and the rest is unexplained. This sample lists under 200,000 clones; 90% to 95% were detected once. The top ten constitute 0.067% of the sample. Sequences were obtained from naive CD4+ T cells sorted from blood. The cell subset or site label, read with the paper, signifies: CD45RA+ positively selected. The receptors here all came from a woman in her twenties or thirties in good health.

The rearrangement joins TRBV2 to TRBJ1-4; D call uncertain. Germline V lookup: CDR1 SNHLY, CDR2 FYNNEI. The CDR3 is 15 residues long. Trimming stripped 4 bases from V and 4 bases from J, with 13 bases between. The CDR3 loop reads CASSGYITRNEKLFF. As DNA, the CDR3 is TGTGCCAGCAGTGGTTACATAACCCGTAATGAAAAACTGTTTTTT.

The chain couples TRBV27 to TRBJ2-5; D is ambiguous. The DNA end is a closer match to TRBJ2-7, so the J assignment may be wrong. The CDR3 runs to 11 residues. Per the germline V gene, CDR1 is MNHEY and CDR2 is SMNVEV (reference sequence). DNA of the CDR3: TGTGCCACCCGGAACCATTACGAGCAGTACTTC. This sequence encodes CATRNHYEQYF.

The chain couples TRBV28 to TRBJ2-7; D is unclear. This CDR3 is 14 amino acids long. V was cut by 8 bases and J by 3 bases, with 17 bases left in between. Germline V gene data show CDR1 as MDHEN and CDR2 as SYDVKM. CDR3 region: CASGGTRALYEQYF. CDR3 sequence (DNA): TGTGCCAGCGGCGGAACTCGGGCACTCTACGAGCAGTACTTC.

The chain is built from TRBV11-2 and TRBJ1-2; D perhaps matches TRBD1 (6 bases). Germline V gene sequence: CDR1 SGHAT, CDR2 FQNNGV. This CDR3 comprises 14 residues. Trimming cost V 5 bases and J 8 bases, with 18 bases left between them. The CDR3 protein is CASSPGDRPGGYTF. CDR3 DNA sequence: TGTGCCAGCAGCCCTGGAGACAGGCCGGGGGGCTACACCTTC. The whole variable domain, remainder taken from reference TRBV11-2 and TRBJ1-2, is EAGVAQSPRYKIIEKRQSVAFWCNPISGHATLYWYQQILGQGPKLLIQFQNNGVVDDSQLPKDRFSAERLKGVDSTLKIQPAKLEDSAVYLCASSPGDRPGGYTFGSGTRLTVV.

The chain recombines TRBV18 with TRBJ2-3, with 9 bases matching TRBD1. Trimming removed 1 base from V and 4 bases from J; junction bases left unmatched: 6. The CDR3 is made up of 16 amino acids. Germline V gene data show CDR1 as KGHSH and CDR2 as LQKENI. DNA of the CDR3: TGTGCCAGCTCACCACTGGGACAGGGAAGCCCAGATACGCAGTATTTT. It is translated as CASSPLGQGSPDTQYF.

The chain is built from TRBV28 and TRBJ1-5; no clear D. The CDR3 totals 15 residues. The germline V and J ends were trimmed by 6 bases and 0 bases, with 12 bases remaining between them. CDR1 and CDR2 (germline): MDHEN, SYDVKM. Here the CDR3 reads CASRPRTDSNQPQHF. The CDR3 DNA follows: TGTGCCAGCAGACCCCGGACGGATAGCAATCAGCCCCAGCATTTT.

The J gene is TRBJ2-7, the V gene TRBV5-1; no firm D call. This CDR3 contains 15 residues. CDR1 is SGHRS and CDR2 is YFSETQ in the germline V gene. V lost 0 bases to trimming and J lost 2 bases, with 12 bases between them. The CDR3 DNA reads TGCGCCAGCAGCTTGGCCCGCTATCCCGCCTACGAGCAGTACTTC. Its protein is CASSLARYPAYEQYF.

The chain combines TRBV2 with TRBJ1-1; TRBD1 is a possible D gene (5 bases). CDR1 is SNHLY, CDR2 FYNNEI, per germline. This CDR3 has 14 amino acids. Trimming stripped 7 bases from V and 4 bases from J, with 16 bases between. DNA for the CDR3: TGTGCCAGCATAATGGGGACCTCTGCCACTGAAGCTTTCTTT. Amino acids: CASIMGTSATEAFF.

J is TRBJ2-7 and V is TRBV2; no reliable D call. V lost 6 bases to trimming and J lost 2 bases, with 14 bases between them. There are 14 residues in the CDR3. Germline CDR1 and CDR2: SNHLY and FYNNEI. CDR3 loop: CASSLASLPYEQYF. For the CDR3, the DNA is TGTGCCAGCAGCCTCGCAAGCCTCCCCTACGAGCAGTACTTC.

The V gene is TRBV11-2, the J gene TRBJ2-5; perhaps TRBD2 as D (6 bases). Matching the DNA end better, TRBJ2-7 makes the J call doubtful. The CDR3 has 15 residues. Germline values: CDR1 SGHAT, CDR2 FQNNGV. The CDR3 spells CASSSRGGISYEQYF. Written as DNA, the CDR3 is TGTGCCAGCAGCTCTCGGGGCGGGATCTCCTACGAGCAGTACTTC.

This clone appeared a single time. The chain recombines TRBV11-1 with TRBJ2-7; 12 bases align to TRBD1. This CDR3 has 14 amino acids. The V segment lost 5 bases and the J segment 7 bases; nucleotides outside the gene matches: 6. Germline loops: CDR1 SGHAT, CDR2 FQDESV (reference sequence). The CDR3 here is CASSPGTGGDEQYF. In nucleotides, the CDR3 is TGTGCCAGCAGCCCCGGGACAGGGGGCGATGAGCAGTACTTC.

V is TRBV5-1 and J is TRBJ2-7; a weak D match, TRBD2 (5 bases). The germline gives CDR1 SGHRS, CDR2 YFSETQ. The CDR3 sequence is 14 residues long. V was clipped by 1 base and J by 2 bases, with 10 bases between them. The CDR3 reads CASSLMDGAYEQYF. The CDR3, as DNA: TGCGCCAGCAGCTTGATGGACGGGGCCTACGAGCAGTACTTC.

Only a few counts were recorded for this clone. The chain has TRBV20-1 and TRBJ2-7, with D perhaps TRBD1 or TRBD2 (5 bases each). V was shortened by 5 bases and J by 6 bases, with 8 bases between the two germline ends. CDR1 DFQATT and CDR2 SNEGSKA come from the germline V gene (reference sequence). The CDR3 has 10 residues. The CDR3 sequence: CSAYGAEQYF. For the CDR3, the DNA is TGCAGTGCTTACGGGGCCGAGCAGTACTTC.

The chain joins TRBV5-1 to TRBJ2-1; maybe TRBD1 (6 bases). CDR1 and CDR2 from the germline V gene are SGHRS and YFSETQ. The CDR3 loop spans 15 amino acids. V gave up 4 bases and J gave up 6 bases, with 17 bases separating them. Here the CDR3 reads CASSDTGIPGNEQFF. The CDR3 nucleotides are TGCGCCAGCAGCGACACAGGGATACCTGGCAATGAGCAGTTCTTC.

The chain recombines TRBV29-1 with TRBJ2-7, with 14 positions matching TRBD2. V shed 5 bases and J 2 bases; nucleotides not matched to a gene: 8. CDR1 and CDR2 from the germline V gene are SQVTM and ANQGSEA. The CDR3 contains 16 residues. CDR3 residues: CSVWTSGRLLTYEQYF. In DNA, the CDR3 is TGCAGCGTTTGGACTAGCGGGAGGTTACTAACCTACGAGCAGTACTTC.

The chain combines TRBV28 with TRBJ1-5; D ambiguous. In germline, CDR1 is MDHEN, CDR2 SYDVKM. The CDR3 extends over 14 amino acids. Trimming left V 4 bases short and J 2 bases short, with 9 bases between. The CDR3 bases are TGTGCCAGCAGTTGGATCTCTGGCAATCAGCCCCAGCATTTT. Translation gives CASSWISGNQPQHF.

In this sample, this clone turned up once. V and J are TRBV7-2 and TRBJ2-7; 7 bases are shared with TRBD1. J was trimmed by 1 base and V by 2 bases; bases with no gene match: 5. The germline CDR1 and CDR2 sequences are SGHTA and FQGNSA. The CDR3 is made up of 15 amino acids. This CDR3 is CASSLRLGQSYEQYF. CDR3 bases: TGTGCCAGCAGCTTAAGGCTGGGACAGTCCTACGAGCAGTACTTC.

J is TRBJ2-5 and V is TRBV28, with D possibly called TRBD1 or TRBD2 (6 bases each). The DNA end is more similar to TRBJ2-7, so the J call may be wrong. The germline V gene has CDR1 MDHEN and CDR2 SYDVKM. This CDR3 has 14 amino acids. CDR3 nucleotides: TGTGCCAGCACCCCTCGCGGGGACACCTACGAGCAGTACTTC. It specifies CASTPRGDTYEQYF.

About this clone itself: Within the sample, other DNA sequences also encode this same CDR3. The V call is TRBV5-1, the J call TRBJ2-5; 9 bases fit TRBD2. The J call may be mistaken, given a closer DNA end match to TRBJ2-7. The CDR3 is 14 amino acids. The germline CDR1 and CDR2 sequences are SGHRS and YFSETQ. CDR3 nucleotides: TGCGCCAGCAGCACGGGACTAGCAACCTACGAGCAGTACTTC. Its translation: CASSTGLATYEQYF.

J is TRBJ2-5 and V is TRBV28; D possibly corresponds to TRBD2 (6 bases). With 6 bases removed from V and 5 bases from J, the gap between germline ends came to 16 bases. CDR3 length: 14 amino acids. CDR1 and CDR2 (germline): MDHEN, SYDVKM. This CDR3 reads CASSRPWGEETQYF. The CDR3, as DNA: TGTGCCAGCAGCCGCCCGTGGGGGGAGGAGACCCAGTACTTC.

The CDR3 region has the DNA TGTGCCAGCAGTGATCAGACAATTTACACTGAAGCTTTCTTT. Protein sequence: CASSDQTIYTEAFF. V gene TRBV6-1 combines with J gene TRBJ1-1; no firm D call. The V end lost 3 bases, the J end lost 3 bases, and 11 bases lay between the germline ends. The CDR3 sequence is 14 residues long. Germline-derived CDR1 and CDR2 are MNHNS and SASEGT.

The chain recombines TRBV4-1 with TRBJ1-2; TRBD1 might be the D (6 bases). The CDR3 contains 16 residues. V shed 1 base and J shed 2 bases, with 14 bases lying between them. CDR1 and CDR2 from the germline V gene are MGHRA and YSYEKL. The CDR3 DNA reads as TGCGCCAGCAGCCAAGGATCCTCAGACAGGAACTATGGCTACACCTTC. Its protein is CASSQGSSDRNYGYTF.

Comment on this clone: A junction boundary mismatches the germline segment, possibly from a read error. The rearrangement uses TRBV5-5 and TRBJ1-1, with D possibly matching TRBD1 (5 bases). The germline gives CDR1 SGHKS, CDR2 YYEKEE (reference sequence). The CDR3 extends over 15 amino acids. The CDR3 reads CASSLVQGLKTEAFF. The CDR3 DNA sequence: TGTGCCAGCAGCTTGGTCCAGGGTTTGAAGACTGAAGCTTTCTTT.

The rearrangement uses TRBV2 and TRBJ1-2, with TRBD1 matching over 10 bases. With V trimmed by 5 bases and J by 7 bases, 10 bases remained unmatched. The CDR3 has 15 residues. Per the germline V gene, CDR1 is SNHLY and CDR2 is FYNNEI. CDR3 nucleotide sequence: TGTGCCAGCAGTTATACGGGACAGGGGCTTGGTGGCTACACCTTC. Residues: CASSYTGQGLGGYTF.

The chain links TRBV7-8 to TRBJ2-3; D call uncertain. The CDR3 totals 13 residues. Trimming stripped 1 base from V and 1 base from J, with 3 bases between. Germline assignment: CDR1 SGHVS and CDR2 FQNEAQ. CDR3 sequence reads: CASSLGGTDTQYF. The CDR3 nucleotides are TGTGCCAGCAGCTTAGGGGGCACAGATACGCAGTATTTT.

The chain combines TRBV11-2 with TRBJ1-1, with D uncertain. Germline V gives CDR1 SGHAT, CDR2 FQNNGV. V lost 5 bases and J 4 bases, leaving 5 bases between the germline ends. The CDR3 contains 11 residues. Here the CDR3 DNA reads TGTGCCAGCAGCCCCGGCACTGAAGCTTTCTTT. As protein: CASSPGTEAFF.

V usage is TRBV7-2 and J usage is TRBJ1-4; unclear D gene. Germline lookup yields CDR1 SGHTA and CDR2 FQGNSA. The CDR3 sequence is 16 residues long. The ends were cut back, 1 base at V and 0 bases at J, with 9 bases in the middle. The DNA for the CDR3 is TGTGCCAGCAGCTTAGGAAACGTGGCAACTAATGAAAAACTGTTTTTT. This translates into CASSLGNVATNEKLFF.